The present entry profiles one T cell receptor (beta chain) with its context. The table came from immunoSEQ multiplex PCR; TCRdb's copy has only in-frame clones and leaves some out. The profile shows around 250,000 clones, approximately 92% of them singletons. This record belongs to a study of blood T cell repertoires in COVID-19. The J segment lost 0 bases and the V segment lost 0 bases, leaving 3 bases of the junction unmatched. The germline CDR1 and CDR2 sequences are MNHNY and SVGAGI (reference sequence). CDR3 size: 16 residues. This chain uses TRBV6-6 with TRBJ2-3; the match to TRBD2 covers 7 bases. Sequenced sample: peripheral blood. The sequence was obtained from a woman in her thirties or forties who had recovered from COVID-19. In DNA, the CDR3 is TGTGCCAGCAGTTACTCGAAGCGGGACAGCACAGATACGCAGTATTTT. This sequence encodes CASSYSKRDSTDTQYF.